This TCR beta chain was recorded in a study of T cells in Graves' hyperthyroidism and ophthalmopathy. Trimming removed 0 bases from V and 6 bases from J, with 12 bases in between. The CDR3 totals 14 residues. Germline V gives CDR1 LGHDT, CDR2 YNNKEL (reference sequence). Only a few counts were recorded for this clonotype. TCR beta CDR3 region amplification was performed from RNA transcripts. HTBI primers were used for first-round RT-PCR of the TCR CDR3. TCRdb passed the multiplex PCR reads through MiXCR, listing each CDR3 protein once. In the table there are a few hundred thousand distinct CDR3 sequences, 20% to 25% of which are singletons.

The chain couples TRBV3-1 to TRBJ2-7; tentatively, D is TRBD2 (5 bases). The receptor was derived from a man aged 18 to 30 with Graves' hyperthyroidism. Sequencing input: blood. CDR3 sequence (DNA): TGTGCCAGCAGCCAAGATATGAGGGCGGCCGAGCAGTACTTC. This sequence encodes CASSQDMRAAEQYF.